This T cell receptor (beta chain) originates from a study of T cells in Graves' hyperthyroidism and ophthalmopathy. This clonotype was seen at least ten times. Trimming left V 5 bases short and J 0 bases short, with 13 bases between. CDR1 and CDR2 (germline): SGHAT, FQNNGV. CDR3 length: 16 amino acids. The TCR beta CDR3 regions underwent amplification using RNA transcripts as the source. Using the HTBI primer set, a first-round RT-PCR was run on the TCR CDR3. TCRdb re-called the multiplex PCR reads with MiXCR, one entry per CDR3 protein. In the table there are under 400,000 distinct CDR3 sequences, about 14% of which are singletons.

The sequenced material came from blood. This TCR derives from a woman between 55 and 75 years old with Graves' hyperthyroidism. V is TRBV11-2 and J is TRBJ1-4, with a tentative D call TRBD1 (6 bases). The CDR3 is CASSPSGAATNEKLFF. The CDR3 nucleotides are TGTGCCAGCAGCCCCTCGGGGGCTGCAACTAATGAAAAACTGTTTTTT.